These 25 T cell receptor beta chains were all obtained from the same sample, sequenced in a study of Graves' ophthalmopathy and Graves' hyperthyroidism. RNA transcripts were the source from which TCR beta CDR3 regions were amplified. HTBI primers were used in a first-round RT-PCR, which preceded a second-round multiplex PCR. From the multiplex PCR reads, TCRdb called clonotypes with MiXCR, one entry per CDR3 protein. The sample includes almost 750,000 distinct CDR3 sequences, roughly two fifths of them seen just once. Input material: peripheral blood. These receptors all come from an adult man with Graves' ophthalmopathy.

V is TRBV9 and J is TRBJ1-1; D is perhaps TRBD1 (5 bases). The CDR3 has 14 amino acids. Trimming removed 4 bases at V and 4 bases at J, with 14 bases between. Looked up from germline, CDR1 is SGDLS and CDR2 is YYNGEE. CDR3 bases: TGTGCCAGCAGCCGACACCGACAGAGCACTGAAGCTTTCTTT. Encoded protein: CASSRHRQSTEAFF.

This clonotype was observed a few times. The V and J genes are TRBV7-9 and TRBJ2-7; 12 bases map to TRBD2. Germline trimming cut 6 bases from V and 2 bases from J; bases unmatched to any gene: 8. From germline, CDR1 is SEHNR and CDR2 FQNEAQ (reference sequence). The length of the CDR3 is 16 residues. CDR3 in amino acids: CASSPKGLAGTYEQYF. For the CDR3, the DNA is TGTGCCAGCAGTCCAAAGGGACTAGCGGGTACCTACGAGCAGTACTTC.

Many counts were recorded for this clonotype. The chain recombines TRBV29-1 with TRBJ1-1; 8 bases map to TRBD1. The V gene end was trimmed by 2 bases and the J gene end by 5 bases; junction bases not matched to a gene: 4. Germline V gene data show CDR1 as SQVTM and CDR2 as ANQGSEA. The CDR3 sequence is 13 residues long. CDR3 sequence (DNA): TGCAGCGTTGAACAGGGGGCGGAAACTGAAGCTTTCTTT. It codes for CSVEQGAETEAFF.

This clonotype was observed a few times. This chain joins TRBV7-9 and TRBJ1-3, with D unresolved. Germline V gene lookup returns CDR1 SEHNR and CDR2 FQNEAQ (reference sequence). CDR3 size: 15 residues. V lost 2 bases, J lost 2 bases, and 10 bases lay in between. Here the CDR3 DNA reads TGTGCCAGCAGCTTATTCGGGGAGGCTGGAAACACCATATATTTT. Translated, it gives CASSLFGEAGNTIYF.

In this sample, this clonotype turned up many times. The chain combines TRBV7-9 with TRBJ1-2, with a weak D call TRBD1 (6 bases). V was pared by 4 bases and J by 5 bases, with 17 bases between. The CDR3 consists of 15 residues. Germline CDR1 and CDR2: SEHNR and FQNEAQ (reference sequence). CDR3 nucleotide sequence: TGTGCCAGCAGCTCCAGTCCCCGGACAGTGTATGGCTACACCTTC. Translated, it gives CASSSSPRTVYGYTF.

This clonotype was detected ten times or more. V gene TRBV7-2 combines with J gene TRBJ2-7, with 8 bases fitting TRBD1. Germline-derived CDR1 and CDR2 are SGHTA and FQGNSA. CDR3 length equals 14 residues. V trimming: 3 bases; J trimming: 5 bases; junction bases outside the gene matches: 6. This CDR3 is CASSFDRGLDEQYF. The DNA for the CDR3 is TGTGCCAGCAGCTTTGACAGGGGCCTTGACGAGCAGTACTTC.

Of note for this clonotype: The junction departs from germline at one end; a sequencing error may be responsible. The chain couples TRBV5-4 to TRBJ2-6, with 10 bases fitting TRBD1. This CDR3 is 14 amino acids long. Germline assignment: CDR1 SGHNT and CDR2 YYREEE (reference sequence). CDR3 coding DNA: TGTGCCAGCAGCTTCGGGACAGGGGACAACGTCCTGACTTTC. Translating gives CASSFGTGDNVLTF.

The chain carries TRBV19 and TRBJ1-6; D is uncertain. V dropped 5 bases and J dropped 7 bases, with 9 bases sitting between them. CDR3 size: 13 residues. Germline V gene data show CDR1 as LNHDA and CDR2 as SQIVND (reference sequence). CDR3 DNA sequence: TGTGCCAGTAGTCAATCTCCCAATTCACCCCTCCACTTT. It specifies CASSQSPNSPLHF.

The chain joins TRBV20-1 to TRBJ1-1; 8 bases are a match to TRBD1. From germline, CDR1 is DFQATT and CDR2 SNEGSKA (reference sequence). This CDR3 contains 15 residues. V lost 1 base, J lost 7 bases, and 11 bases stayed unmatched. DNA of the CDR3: TGCAGTGCTAGAGGGGGACAGGCGCTTCCTCGTGAAGCTTTCTTT. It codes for CSARGGQALPREAFF.

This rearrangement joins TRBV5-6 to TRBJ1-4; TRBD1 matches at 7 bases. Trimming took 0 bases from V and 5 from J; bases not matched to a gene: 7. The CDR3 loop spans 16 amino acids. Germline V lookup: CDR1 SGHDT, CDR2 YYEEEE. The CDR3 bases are TGTGCCAGCAGCTTGGGAAGACAGGGAAGAAATGAAAAACTGTTTTTT. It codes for CASSLGRQGRNEKLFF.

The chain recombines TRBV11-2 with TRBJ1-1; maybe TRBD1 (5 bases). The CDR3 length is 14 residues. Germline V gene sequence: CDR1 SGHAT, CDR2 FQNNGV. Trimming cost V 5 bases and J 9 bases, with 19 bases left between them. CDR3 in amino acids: CASSRTWGDGQAFF. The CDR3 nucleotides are TGTGCCAGCAGCCGTACGTGGGGGGACGGCCAAGCTTTCTTT.

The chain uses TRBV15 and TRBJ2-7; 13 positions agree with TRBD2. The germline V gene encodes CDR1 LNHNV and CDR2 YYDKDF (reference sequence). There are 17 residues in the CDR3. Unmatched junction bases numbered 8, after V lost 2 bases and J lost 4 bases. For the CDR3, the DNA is TGTGCCACCAGCAGACCACGGACTAGCGGGAGTTCGTACGAGCAGTACTTC. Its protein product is CATSRPRTSGSSYEQYF.

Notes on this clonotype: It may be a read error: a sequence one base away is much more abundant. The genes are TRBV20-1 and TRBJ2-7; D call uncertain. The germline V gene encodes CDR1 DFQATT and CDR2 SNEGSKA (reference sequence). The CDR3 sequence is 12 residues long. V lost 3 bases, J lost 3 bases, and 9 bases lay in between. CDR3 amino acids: CSASSGHYEQYF. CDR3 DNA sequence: TGCAGTGCTAGTTCCGGGCACTACGAGCAGTACTTC.

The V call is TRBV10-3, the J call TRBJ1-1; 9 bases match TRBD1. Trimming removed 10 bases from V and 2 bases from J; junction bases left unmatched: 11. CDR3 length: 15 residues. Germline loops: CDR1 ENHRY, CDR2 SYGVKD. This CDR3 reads CASKLQGAGNTEAFF. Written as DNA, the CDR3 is TGTGCCAGCAAGCTACAGGGGGCCGGAAACACTGAAGCTTTCTTT.

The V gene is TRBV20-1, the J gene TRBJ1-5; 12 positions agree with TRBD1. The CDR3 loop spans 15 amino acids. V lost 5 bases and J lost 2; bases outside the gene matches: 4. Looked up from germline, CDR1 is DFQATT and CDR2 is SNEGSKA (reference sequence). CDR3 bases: TGCAGTGCTTATGGGACAGGGGGCCGCAATCAGCCCCAGCATTTT. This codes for CSAYGTGGRNQPQHF.

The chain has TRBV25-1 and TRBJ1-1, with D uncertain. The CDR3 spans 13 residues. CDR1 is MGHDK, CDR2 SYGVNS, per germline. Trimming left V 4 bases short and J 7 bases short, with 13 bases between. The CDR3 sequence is CASSARVSGEAFF. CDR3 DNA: TGTGCCAGCAGTGCTAGGGTTTCGGGTGAAGCTTTCTTT. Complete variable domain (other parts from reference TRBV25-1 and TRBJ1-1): EADIYQTPRYLVIGTGKKITLECSQTMGHDKMYWYQQDPGMELHLIHYSYGVNSTEKGDLSSESTVSRIRTEHFPLTLESARPSHTSQYLCASSARVSGEAFFGQGTRLTVV.

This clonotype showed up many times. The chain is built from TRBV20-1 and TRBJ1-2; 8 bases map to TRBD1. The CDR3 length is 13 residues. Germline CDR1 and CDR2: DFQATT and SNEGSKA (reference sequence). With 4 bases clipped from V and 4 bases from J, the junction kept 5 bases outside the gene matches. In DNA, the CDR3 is TGCAGTGCTACCACGGACAGGGTCTATGGCTACACCTTC. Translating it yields CSATTDRVYGYTF.

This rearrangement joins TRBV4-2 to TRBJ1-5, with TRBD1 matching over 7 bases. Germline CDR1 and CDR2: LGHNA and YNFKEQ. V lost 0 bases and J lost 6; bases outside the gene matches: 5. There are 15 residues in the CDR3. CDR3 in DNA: TGTGCCAGCAGCCAAGACGCCACAGGGGTTCAGCCCCAGCATTTT. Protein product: CASSQDATGVQPQHF.

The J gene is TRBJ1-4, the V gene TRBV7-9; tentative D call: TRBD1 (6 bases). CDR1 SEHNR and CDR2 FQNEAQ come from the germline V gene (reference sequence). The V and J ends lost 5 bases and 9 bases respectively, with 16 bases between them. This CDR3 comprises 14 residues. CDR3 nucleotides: TGTGCCAGCAGCCGGGACACCGTAATGAAAAAACTGTTTTTT. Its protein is CASSRDTVMKKLFF. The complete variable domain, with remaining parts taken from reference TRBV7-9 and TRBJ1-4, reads DTGVSQNPRHKITKRGQNVTFRCDPISEHNRLYWYRQTLGQGPEFLTYFQNEAQLEKSRLLSDRFSAERPKGSFSTLEIQRTEQGDSAMYLCASSRDTVMKKLFFGSGTQLSVL.

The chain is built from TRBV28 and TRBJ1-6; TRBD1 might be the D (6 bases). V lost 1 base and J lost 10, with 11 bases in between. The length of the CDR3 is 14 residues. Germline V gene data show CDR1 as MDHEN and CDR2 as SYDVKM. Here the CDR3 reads CASSLYRGQSPLHF. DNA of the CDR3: TGTGCCAGCAGTTTATACCGGGGGCAGTCACCCCTCCACTTT.

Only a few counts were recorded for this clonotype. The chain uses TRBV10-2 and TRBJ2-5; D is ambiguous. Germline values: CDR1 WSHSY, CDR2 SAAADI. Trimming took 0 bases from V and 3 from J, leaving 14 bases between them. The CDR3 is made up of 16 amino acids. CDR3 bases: TGCGCCAGCAGTGAGTCGTATCCGAGTGTTAAAGAGACCCAGTACTTC. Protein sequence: CASSESYPSVKETQYF.

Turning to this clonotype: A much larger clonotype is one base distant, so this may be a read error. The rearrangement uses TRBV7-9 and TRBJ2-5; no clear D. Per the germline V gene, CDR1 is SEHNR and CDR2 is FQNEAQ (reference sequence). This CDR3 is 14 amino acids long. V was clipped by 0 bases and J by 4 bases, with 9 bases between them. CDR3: CASSLAQRPETQYF. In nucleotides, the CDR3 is TGTGCCAGCAGCTTAGCACAGAGGCCAGAGACCCAGTACTTC.

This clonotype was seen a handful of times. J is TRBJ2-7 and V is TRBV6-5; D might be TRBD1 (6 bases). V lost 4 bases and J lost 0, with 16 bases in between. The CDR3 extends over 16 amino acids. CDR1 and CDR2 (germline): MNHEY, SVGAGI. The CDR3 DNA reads TGTGCCAGCAGTTCCCCCTTTGGACAGATCTCCTACGAGCAGTACTTC. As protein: CASSSPFGQISYEQYF.

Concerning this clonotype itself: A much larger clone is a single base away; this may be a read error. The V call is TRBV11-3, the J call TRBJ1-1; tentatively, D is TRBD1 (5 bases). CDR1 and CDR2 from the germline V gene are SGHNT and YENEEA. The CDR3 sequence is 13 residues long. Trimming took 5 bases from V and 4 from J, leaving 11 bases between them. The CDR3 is CASSRGWTTEAFF. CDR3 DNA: TGTGCCAGCAGCAGGGGCTGGACCACTGAAGCTTTCTTT.

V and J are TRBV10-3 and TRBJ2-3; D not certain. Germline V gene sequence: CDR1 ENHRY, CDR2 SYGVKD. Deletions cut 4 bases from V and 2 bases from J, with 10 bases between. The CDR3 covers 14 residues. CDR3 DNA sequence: TGTGCCATCAGTGGGGCAGGACCCACAGATACGCAGTATTTT. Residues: CAISGAGPTDTQYF.